This TCR beta chain was documented in a study of OX40 agonist ivuxolimab in advanced cancers. Assay used: immunoSEQ multiplex PCR; TCRdb lists only in-frame clones, some missing. In the table there are roughly 66,000 clones, 80% to 85% of which are singletons. This receptor was identified in an adult with an advanced solid tumor such as melanoma, head and neck, liver or kidney cancer. Sequencing was performed on CD4+ or CD8+ T cells sorted from blood, taken in a trial of the OX40 agonist ivuxolimab.

The CDR3 here is CASSESVSNQPQHF. The CDR3 DNA is TGTGCCAGCAGTGAATCCGTCTCCAATCAGCCCCAGCATTTT. The V and J genes are TRBV6-1 and TRBJ1-5; D is uncertain. CDR3 length equals 14 residues. Germline V lookup: CDR1 MNHNS, CDR2 SASEGT. Trimming stripped 2 bases from V and 3 bases from J, with 8 bases between.